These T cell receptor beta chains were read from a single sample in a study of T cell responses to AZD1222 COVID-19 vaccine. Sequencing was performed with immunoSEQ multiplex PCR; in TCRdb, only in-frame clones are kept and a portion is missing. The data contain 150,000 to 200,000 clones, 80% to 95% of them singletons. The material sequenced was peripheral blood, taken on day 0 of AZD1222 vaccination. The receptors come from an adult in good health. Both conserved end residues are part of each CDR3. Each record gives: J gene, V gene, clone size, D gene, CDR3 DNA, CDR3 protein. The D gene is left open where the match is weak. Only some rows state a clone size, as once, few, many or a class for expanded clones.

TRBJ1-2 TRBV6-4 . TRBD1 TGTGCCAGCAGTGCACCGGACAGGGAAACTAACTATGGCTACACCTTC CASSAPDRETNYGYTF
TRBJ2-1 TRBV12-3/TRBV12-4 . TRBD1 TGTGCCAGCAGTCGAGGGGGCGGGTATGAGCAGTTCTTC CASSRGGGYEQFF
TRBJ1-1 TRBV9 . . TGTGCCAGCAGCGTAGCGCCGGGGGGCACTGAAGCTTTCTTT CASSVAPGGTEAFF
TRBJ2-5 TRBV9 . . TGTGCCAGCAGCGTAGCGGGGGCCCGGAGGCTACAAGAGACCCAGTACTTC CASSVAGARRLQETQYF
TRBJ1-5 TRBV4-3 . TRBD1 TGCGCCAGCAGCCAGACACAGGGGTGGCCCCAGCATTTT CASSQTQGWPQHF
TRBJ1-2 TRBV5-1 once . TGCGCCAGCAGCTTGGATTTCGGGGGCGGAGGCTACACCTTC CASSLDFGGGGYTF
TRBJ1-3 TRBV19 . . TGTGCCAGTAACGCCGGGACAATCTCTGGAAACACCATATATTTT CASNAGTISGNTIYF
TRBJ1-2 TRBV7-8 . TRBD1 TGTGCCAGCAGCTCCCACCGGGACAGTCCCGCCTATGGCTACACCTTC CASSSHRDSPAYGYTF
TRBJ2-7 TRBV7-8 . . TGTGCCAGCAGCTTAGAAGTGATGGTCGCTGGGGCTGCCCGCTACGAGCAGTACTTC CASSLEVMVAGAARYEQYF
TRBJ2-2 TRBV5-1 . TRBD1 TGCGCCAGCAGCACGGGACAGGGGAACACCGGGGAGCTGTTTTTT CASSTGQGNTGELFF
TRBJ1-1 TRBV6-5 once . TGTGCCAGCAGTTACTCGCGGGGGGCGGACACTGAAGCTTTCTTT CASSYSRGADTEAFF
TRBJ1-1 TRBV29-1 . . TGCAGCGCCCGACGGGCCTCGAACACTGAAGCTTTCTTT CSARRASNTEAFF
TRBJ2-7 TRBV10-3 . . TGTGCCATCAGTGAATCCAGGGCCCGGTCGGGCGTCTCCTACGAGCAGTACTTC CAISESRARSGVSYEQYF
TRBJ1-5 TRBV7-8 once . TGTGCCAGCAGCCGAGGCCGAAACAATCAGCCCCAGCATTTT CASSRGRNNQPQHF
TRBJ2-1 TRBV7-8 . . TGTGCCAGCAGCTTAAGGGAGGCAGCCTACAATGAGCAGTTCTTC CASSLREAAYNEQFF
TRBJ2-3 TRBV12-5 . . TGTGCTAGTGGTTTGGCAACAGGGAGGCAGTATTTT CASGLATGRQYF
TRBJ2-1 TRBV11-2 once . TGTGCCAGCAGCTTAGTTGGAATCTACAATGAGCAGTTCTTC CASSLVGIYNEQFF
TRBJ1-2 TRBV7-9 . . TGTGCCAGCAGTTCCGGGACACTCTATGGCTACACCTTC CASSSGTLYGYTF
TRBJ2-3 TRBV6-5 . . TGTGCCAGCATCCTAGACTTCACAGATACGCAGTATTTT CASILDFTDTQYF
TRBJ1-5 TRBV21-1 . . TGTGCCAGCAGCAAAAAGGTGGCCGGAGGGGGTAGCAATCAGCCCCAGCATTTT CASSKKVAGGGSNQPQHF